The 10 T cell receptor beta chains in this list originate from one sample, sequenced in a study of T cell changes during pregnancy in multiple sclerosis. Here immunoSEQ multiplex PCR was the method, and the copy in TCRdb shows in-frame clones only, minus some. The data contain tens of thousands of clones, about 89% of them singletons. Sequencing used CD4+ T cells from peripheral blood mononuclear cells, obtained in the first trimester of pregnancy. Source of these receptors: a female donor in good health, enrolled as a control in a pregnancy study.

The rearrangement links TRBV5-4 to TRBJ1-4; 7 bases fit TRBD1. CDR1 and CDR2 (germline): SGHNT, YYREEE (reference sequence). This CDR3 is 14 amino acids long. Trimming took 4 bases from V and 5 from J; bases not matched to a gene: 5. The CDR3 loop is CASSQGQLNEKLFF. DNA for the CDR3: TGTGCCAGCAGCCAGGGACAGCTAAATGAAAAACTGTTTTTT.

The chain uses TRBV28 and TRBJ2-7; perhaps TRBD2 as D (5 bases). The CDR3 spans 14 residues. The germline V gene encodes CDR1 MDHEN and CDR2 SYDVKM. The V and J ends lost 2 bases and 2 bases respectively, with 10 bases between them. The CDR3 coding sequence is TGTGCCAGCAGTTTACCCAGGAGGACCTACGAGCAGTACTTC. The encoded protein is CASSLPRRTYEQYF.

The genes are TRBV28 and TRBJ2-4, with 8 bases fitting TRBD1. CDR3 length: 14 amino acids. J was trimmed by 7 bases and V by 6 bases; bases with no gene match: 8. Germline values: CDR1 MDHEN, CDR2 SYDVKM. The CDR3 DNA reads TGTGCCAGCAGGTTGACAGGGGCCCCCAACATTCAGTACTTC. Encoded protein: CASRLTGAPNIQYF.

The chain employs TRBV28 and TRBJ2-3; 8 bases fit TRBD2. The length of the CDR3 is 12 residues. J was trimmed by 14 bases and V by 2 bases; bases with no gene match: 6. Germline assignment: CDR1 MDHEN and CDR2 SYDVKM. CDR3 nucleotides: TGTGCCAGCAGTTTACCAAGCGGGAGCGGGTATTTT. Translation: CASSLPSGSGYF. Variable domain in full (rest from reference TRBV28 and TRBJ2-3): DVKVTQSSRYLVKRTGEKVFLECVQDMDHENMFWYRQDPGLGLRLIYFSYDVKMKEKGDIPEGYSVSREKKERFSLILESASTNQTSMYLCASSLPSGSGYFGPGTRLTVL.

CDR3 amino acids: CASSSLAGGGEQFF. In nucleotides, the CDR3 is TGTGCCAGCAGCTCACTAGCGGGAGGCGGTGAGCAGTTCTTC. The V call is TRBV7-3, the J call TRBJ2-1; 12 bases agree with TRBD2. V gave up 4 bases and J gave up 9 bases; unmatched junction bases: 4. Germline V gene lookup returns CDR1 SGHTA and CDR2 FQGTGA. The CDR3 spans 14 residues.

The chain recombines TRBV30 with TRBJ1-2, with D uncertain. V gave up 2 bases and J gave up 5 bases, with 21 bases separating them. CDR1 GTSNPN and CDR2 SVGIG come from the germline V gene (reference sequence). The CDR3 contains 16 residues. The CDR3 here is CAWSRTATAEKYGYTF. CDR3 sequence (DNA): TGTGCCTGGAGTCGTACTGCAACCGCCGAGAAATATGGCTACACCTTC.

This chain joins TRBV9 and TRBJ1-1, with D possibly being TRBD1 (5 bases). Between the trimmed V and J ends, which lost 4 bases and 0 bases, there was a span of 13 bases. This CDR3 contains 15 residues. Germline V gene sequence: CDR1 SGDLS, CDR2 YYNGEE. CDR3 amino acids: CASSLSGKMNTEAFF. CDR3 coding DNA: TGTGCCAGCAGCTTATCAGGGAAAATGAACACTGAAGCTTTCTTT.

This rearrangement joins TRBV7-2 to TRBJ1-2; D is possibly TRBD1 (6 bases). Trimming removed 5 bases from V and 14 bases from J, with 21 bases in between. The CDR3 covers 13 residues. The V gene's germline CDR1 is SGHTA and CDR2 FQGNSA. CDR3 sequence: CASSVDRQDPSTF. CDR3 nucleotides: TGTGCCAGCAGCGTTGACCGACAGGACCCGTCTACCTTC.

The chain joins TRBV2 to TRBJ1-2; 11 nucleotides match TRBD1. CDR1 and CDR2 from the germline V gene are SNHLY and FYNNEI. V dropped 6 bases and J dropped 3; count of bases not matched to a gene: 12. This CDR3 region has 17 residues. The CDR3 nucleotides are TGTGCCAGCAGGAAATTTGGACAGGGGGCGCCTGACTATGGCTACACCTTC. Translation gives CASRKFGQGAPDYGYTF.

The CDR3 here is CASSDLGEEKYNEQFF. Here the CDR3 DNA reads TGTGCCAGCAGTGACTTAGGGGAGGAAAAATACAATGAGCAGTTCTTC. The V gene is TRBV6-4, the J gene TRBJ2-1; D might be TRBD2 (6 bases). From germline, CDR1 is MRHNA and CDR2 SNTAGT. The CDR3 covers 16 residues. Trimming left V 1 base short and J 4 bases short, with 14 bases between.